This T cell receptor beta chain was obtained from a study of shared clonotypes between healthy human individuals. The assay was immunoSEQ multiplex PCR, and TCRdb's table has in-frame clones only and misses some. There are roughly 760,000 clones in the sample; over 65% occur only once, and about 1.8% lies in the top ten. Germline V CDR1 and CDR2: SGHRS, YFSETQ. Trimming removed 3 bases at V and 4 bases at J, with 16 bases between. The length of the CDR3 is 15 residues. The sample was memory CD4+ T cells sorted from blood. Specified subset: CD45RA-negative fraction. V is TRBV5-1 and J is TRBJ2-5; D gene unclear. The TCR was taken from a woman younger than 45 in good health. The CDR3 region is CASSSGGGPGETQYF. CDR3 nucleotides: TGCGCCAGCAGCTCGGGCGGTGGGCCAGGAGAGACCCAGTACTTC.